This paragraph reports one T cell receptor (beta chain). What it recognizes is unknown. The CDR3 runs 15 residues. V lost 3 bases, J lost 2 bases, and 4 bases stayed unmatched. Per germline, CDR1 GTSNPN and CDR2 SVGIG (reference sequence). This entry comes from a study of a mutant IDH1 vaccine in newly diagnosed glioma. Study at large: Vaccination started 4-6 weeks after radiotherapy alone, or with temozolomide cycles.

The table came from immunoSEQ multiplex PCR; TCRdb's copy has only in-frame clones and leaves some out. The sample lists under 70,000 clones; around 80% were seen once. The time point denotes: week 5, during vaccination. Vaccinated patients received 300 ug of mutant IDH1 20-mer peptide per dose, with topical imiquimod. The sequence was obtained from a woman in her 50s with glioma. The source was PBMCs, collected from a glioma patient whose treatment included an IDH1 peptide vaccine. The V and J genes are TRBV30 and TRBJ2-3; 11 positions agree with TRBD2. CDR3: CAWRGTSGHTDTQYF. DNA of the CDR3: TGTGCCTGGAGAGGGACTAGCGGACACACAGATACGCAGTATTTT. The variable domain in full, completed from reference TRBV30 and TRBJ2-3, reads SQTIHQWPATLVQPVGSPLSLECTVEGTSNPNLYWYRQAAGRGLQLLFYSVGIGQISSEVPQNLSASRPQDRQFILSSKKLLLSDSGFYLCAWRGTSGHTDTQYFGPGTRLTVL.